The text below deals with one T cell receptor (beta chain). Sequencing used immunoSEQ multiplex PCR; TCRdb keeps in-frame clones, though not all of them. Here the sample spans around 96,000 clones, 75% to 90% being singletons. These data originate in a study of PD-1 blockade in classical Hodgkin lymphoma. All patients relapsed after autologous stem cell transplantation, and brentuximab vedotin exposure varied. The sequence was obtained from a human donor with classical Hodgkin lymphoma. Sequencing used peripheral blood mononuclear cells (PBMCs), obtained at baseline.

In DNA, the CDR3 is TGTGCCAGCAGCCGCACCAGGGCAAATGAGCAGTTCTTC. Translated: CASSRTRANEQFF. The chain recombines TRBV6-5 with TRBJ2-1, with a possible D match to TRBD1 (5 bases). CDR3 length equals 13 residues. The germline gives CDR1 MNHEY, CDR2 SVGAGI. Trimming removed 6 bases at V and 7 bases at J, with 13 bases between.